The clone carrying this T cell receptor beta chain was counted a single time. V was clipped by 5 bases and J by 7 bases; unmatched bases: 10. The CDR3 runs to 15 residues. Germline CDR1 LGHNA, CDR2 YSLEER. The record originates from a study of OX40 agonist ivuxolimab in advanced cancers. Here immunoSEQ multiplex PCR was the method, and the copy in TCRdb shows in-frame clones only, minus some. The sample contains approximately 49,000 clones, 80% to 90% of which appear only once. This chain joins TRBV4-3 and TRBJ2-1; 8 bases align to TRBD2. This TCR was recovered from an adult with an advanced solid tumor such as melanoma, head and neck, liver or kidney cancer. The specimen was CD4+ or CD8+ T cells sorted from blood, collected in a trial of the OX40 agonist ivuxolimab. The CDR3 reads CASSSQRETLNEQFF. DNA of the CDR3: TGCGCCAGCAGCTCCCAGCGGGAGACATTGAATGAGCAGTTCTTC.